This T cell receptor (beta chain) emerged from a study of T cells in Graves' hyperthyroidism and ophthalmopathy. This clonotype was observed a few times. Per the germline V gene, CDR1 is SGDLS and CDR2 is YYNGEE. Trimming cost V 0 bases and J 0 bases, with 12 bases left between them. This CDR3 spans 16 amino acids. RNA transcripts were the template for amplifying TCR beta CDR3 regions. With the HTBI primer set, the TCR CDR3 went through a first round of RT-PCR. One entry per CDR3 protein, called by TCRdb with MiXCR from the multiplex PCR reads. The sample holds around 420,000 distinct CDR3 sequences, about 13% seen once. The hyperthyroidism was newly diagnosed and had lasted under 2 months; the patients were aged 18 to 65.

This TCR derives from a woman in her late teens or twenties with Graves' hyperthyroidism. V usage is TRBV9 and J usage is TRBJ1-1; D may be TRBD1 (6 bases). Sequences were obtained from blood. The CDR3 coding sequence is TGTGCCAGCAGCGTAGGGACAGACCTAATGAACACTGAAGCTTTCTTT. Translating gives CASSVGTDLMNTEAFF.